The T cell receptor beta chain under discussion was sequenced for a study of cytomegalovirus exposure and HLA in healthy donors. Overall study results and limits: Later analysis reportedly placed an Asian-associated ancestry cluster below the roughly 640-donor mean in N-insertions.

Per the germline V gene, CDR1 is SNHLY and CDR2 is FYNNEI. The CDR3 loop spans 15 amino acids. Trimming removed 2 bases from V and 9 bases from J, with 17 bases in between. Primers: 60 Vbeta forward and 13 Jbeta reverse. The method was immunoSEQ multiplex PCR; TCRdb's version includes in-frame clones alone and lacks a portion of them. The sample lists some 200,000 clones, roughly 85% occurring once. About this clone: Its specificity is unknown.

Donors counted as nominally healthy when sampled, yet unrecorded immune exposures were likely. This clonotype was sampled from a young man in good health and CMV-seronegative. This rearrangement joins TRBV2 to TRBJ2-1, with D perhaps matching TRBD2 (5 bases). The sequenced sample was PBMCs. The CDR3 bases are TGTGCCAGCAGTGAACTAGCAGTGGGTTGGGGTGAGCAGTTCTTC. Protein product: CASSELAVGWGEQFF. Based on the CDR3 plus reference TRBV2 and TRBJ2-1, the full variable domain is EPEVTQTPSHQVTQMGQEVILRCVPISNHLYFYWYRQILGQKVEFLVSFYNNEISEKSEIFDDQFSVERPDGSNFTLKIRSTKLEDSAMYFCASSELAVGWGEQFFGPGTRLTVL.